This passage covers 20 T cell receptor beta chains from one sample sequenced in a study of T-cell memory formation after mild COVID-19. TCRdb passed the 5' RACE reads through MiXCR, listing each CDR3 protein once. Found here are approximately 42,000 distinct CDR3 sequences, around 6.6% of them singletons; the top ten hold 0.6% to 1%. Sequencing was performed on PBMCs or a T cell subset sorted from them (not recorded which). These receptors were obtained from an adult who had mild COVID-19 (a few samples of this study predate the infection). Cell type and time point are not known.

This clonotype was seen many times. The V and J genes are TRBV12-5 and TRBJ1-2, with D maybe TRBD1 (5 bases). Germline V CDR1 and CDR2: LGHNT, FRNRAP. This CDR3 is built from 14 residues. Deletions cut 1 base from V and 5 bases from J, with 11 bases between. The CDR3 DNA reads TGTGCTAGTGGTTTGGCCCAGGGAGGGTATGGCTACACCTTC. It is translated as CASGLAQGGYGYTF.

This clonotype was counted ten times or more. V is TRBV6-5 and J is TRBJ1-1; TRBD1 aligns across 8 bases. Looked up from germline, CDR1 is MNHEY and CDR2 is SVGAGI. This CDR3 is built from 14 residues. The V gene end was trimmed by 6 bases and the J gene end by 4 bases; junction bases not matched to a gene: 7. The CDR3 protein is CASSRNRGSTEAFF. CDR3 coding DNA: TGTGCCAGCAGCCGTAACAGGGGGAGCACTGAAGCTTTCTTT.

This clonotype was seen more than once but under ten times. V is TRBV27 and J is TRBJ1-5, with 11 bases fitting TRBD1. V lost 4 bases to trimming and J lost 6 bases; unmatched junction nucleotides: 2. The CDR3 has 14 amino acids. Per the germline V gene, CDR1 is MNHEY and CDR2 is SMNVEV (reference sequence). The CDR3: CASSWTGGSQPQHF. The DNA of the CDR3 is TGTGCCAGCAGTTGGACAGGGGGCAGTCAGCCCCAGCATTTT.

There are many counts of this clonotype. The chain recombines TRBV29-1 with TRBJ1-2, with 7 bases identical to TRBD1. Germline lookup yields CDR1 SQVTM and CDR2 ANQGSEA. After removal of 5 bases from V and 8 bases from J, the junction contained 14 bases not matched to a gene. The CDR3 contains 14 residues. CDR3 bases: TGCAGCGTTCTGACAGGGCTACTCGGGGAAGGCTACACCTTC. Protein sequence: CSVLTGLLGEGYTF.

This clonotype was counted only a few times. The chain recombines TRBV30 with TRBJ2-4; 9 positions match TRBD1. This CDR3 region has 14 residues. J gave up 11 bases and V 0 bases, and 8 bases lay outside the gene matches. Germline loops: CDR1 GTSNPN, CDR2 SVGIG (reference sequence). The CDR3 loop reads CAWSVQGTGMLQYF. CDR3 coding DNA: TGTGCCTGGAGTGTACAAGGGACAGGGATGCTTCAGTACTTC.

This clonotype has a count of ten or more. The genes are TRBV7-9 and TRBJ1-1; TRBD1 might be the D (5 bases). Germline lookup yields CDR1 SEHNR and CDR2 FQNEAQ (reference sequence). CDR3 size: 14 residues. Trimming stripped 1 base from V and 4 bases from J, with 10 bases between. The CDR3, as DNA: TGTGCCAGCAGCTTAGATCAGGGCAGCACTGAAGCTTTCTTT. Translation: CASSLDQGSTEAFF.

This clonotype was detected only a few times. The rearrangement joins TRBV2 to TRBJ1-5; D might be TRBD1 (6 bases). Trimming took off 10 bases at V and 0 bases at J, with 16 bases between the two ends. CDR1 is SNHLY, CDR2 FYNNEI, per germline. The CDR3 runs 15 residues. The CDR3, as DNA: TGTGCCATCCAAGTAGAGGGGGATAGCAATCAGCCCCAGCATTTT. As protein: CAIQVEGDSNQPQHF. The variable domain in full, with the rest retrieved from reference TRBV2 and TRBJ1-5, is EPEVTQTPSHQVTQMGQEVILRCVPISNHLYFYWYRQILGQKVEFLVSFYNNEISEKSEIFDDQFSVERPDGSNFTLKIRSTKLEDSAMYFCAIQVEGDSNQPQHFGDGTRLSIL.

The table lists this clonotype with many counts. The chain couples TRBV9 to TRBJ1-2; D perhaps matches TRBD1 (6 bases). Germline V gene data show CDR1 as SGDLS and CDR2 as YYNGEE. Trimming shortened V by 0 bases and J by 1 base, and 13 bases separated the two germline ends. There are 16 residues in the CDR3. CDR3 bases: TGTGCCAGCAGCGTAGGAGGAAACAGGGTTAACTATGGCTACACCTTC. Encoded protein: CASSVGGNRVNYGYTF.

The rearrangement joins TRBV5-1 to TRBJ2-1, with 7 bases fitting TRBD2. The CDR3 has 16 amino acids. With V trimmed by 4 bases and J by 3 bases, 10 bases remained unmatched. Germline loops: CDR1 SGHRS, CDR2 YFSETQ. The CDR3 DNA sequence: TGCGCCAGCAGCCCCGAGAGGAGCGGGGTCTACAATGAGCAGTTCTTC. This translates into CASSPERSGVYNEQFF.

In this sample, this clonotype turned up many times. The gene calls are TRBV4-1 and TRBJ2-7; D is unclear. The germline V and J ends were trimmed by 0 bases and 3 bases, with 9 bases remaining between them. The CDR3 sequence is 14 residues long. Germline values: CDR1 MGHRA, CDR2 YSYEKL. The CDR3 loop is CASSQDLQFYEQYF. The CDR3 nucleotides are TGCGCCAGCAGCCAAGACCTACAGTTCTACGAGCAGTACTTC.

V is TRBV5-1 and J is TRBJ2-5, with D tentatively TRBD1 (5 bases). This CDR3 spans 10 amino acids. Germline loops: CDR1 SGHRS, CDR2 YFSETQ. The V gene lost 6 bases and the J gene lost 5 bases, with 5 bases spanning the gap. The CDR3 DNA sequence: TGCGCCAGCAAGGGGGAGACCCAGTACTTC. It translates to CASKGETQYF.

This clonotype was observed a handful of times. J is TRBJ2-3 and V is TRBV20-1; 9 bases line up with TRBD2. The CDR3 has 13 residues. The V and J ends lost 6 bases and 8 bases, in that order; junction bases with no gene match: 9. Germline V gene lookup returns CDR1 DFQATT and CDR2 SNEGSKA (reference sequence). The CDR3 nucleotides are TGCAGTGCCCAGCGAGCGGGGGGAGGTACGCAGTATTTT. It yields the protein CSAQRAGGGTQYF.

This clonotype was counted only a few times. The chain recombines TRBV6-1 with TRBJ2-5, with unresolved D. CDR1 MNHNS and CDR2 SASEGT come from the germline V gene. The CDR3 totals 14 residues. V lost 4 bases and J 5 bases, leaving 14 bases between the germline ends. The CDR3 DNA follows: TGTGCCAGCAGTGTACAATCCCCCAGGGAGACCCAGTACTTC. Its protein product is CASSVQSPRETQYF.

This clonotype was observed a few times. CDR3 protein: CASSWGMNTEAFF. CDR3 DNA sequence: TGTGCCAGTAGCTGGGGAATGAACACTGAAGCTTTCTTT. J is TRBJ1-1 and V is TRBV19; D remains unclear. Germline V gene lookup returns CDR1 LNHDA and CDR2 SQIVND (reference sequence). The CDR3 runs to 13 residues. V dropped 6 bases and J dropped 0 bases, with 8 bases sitting between them. The complete variable domain, with remaining parts taken from reference TRBV19 and TRBJ1-1, reads DGGITQSPKYLFRKEGQNVTLSCEQNLNHDAMYWYRQDPGQGLRLIYYSQIVNDFQKGDIAEGYSVSREKKESFPLTVTSAQKNPTAFYLCASSWGMNTEAFFGQGTRLTVV.

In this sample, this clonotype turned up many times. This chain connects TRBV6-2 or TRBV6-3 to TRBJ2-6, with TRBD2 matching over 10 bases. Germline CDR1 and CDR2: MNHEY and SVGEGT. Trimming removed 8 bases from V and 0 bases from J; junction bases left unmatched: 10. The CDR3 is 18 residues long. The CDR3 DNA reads TGTGCCAGCTTTGGCCTAGCGGGAGCCTCCTCTGGGGCCAACGTCCTGACTTTC. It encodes CASFGLAGASSGANVLTF.

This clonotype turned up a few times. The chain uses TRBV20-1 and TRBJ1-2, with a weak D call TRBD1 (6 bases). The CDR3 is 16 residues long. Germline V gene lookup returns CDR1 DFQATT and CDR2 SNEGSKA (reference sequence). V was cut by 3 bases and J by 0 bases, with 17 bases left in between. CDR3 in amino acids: CSASRGPLSSNYGYTF. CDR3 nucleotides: TGCAGTGCTAGCCGGGGGCCGCTATCCTCTAACTATGGCTACACCTTC.

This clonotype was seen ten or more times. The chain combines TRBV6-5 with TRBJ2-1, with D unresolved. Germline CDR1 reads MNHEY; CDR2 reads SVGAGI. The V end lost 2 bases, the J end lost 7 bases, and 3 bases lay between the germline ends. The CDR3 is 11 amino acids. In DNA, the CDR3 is TGTGCCAGCAGTTACAATAATGAGCAGTTCTTC. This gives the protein CASSYNNEQFF.

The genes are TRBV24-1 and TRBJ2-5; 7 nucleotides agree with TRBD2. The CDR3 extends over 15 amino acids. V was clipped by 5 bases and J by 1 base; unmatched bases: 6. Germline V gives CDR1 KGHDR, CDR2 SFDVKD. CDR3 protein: CATSVASGGQETQYF. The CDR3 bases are TGTGCCACCAGTGTTGCTAGCGGAGGCCAAGAGACCCAGTACTTC.

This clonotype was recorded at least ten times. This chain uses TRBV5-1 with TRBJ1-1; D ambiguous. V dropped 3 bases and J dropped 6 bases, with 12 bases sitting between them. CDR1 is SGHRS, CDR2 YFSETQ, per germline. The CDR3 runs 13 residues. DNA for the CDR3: TGCGCCAGCAGCTCCGTCCCTGGGGCTGAAGCTTTCTTT. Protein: CASSSVPGAEAFF.

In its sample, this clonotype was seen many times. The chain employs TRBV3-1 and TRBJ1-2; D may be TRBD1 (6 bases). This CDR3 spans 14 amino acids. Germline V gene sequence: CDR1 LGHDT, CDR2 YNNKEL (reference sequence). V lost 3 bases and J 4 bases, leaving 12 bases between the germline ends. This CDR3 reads CASSQDRATYGYTF. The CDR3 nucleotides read TGTGCCAGCAGCCAGGACAGAGCGACCTATGGCTACACCTTC. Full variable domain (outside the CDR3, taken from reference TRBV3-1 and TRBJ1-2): DTAVSQTPKYLVTQMGNDKSIKCEQNLGHDTMYWYKQDSKKFLKIMFSYNNKELIINETVPNRFSPKSPDKAHLNLHINSLELGDSAVYFCASSQDRATYGYTFGSGTRLTVV.